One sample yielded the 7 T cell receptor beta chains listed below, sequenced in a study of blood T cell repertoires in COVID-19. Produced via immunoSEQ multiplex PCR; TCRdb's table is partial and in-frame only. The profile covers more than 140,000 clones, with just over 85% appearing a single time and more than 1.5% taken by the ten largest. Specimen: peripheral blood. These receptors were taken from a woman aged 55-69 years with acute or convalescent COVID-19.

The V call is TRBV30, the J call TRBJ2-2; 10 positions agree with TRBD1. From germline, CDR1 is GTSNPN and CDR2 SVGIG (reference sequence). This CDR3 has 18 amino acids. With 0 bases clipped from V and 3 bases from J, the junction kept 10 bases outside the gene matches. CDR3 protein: CAWSVSRDRGKDTGELFF. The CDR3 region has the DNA TGTGCCTGGAGTGTGAGTCGGGACAGGGGAAAGGACACCGGGGAGCTGTTTTTT.

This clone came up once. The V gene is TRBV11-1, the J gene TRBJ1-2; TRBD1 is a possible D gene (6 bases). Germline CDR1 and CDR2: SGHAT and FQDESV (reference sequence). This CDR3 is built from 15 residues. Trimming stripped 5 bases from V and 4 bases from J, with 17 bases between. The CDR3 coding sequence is TGTGCCAGCAGCCCTACAGGGAATCGGGGCTATGGCTACACCTTC. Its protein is CASSPTGNRGYGYTF.

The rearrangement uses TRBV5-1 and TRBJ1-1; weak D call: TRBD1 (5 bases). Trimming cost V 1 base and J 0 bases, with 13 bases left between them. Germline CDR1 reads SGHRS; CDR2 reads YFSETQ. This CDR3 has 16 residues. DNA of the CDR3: TGCGCCAGCAGCTTGACCCAGGGCCTAATGAACACTGAAGCTTTCTTT. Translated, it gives CASSLTQGLMNTEAFF.

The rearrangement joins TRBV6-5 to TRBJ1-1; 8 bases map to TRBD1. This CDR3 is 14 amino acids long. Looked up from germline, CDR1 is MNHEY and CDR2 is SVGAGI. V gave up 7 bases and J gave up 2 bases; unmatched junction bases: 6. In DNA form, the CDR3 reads TGTGCCAGCACAAGGGACAGGCTAAACACTGAAGCTTTCTTT. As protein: CASTRDRLNTEAFF.

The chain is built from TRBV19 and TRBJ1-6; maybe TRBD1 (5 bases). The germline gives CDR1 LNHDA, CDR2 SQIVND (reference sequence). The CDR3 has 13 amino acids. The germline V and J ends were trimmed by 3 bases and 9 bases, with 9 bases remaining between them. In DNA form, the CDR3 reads TGTGCCAGTAGTATTGGGGGGATTTCACCCCTCCACTTT. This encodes CASSIGGISPLHF.

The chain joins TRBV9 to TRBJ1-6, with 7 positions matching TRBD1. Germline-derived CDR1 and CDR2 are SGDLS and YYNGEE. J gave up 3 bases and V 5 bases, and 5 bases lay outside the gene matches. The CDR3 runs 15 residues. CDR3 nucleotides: TGTGCCAGCAGTCTCCGGGACAGCTATAATTCACCCCTCCACTTT. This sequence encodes CASSLRDSYNSPLHF.

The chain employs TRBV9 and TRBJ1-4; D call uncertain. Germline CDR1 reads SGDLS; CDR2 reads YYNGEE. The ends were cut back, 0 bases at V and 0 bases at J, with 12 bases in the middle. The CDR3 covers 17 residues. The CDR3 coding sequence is TGTGCCAGCAGCGTAGAAGTGAGGCCGGCAACTAATGAAAAACTGTTTTTT. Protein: CASSVEVRPATNEKLFF.